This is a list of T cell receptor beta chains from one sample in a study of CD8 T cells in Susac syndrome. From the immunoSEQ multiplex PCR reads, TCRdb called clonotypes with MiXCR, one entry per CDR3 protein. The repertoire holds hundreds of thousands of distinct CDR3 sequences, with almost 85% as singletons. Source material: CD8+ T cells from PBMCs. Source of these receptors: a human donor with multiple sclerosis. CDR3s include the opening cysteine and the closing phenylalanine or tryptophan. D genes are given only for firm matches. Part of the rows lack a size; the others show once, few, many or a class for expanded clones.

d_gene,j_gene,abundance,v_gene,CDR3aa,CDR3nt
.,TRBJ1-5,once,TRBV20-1,CSARAYLSGRNQPQHF,TGCAGTGCTAGAGCTTACCTCAGTGGGCGCAATCAGCCCCAGCATTTT
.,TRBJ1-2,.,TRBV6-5,CASSSLVNYGYTF,TGTGCCAGCAGTTCTTTAGTCAACTATGGCTACACCTTC
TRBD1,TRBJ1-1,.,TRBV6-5,CASSYGQGENTEAFF,TGTGCCAGCAGTTATGGACAGGGCGAGAACACTGAAGCTTTCTTT
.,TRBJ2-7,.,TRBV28,CASSRLFASRSYEQYF,TGTGCCAGCAGTCGCCTCTTTGCCTCCCGCTCCTACGAGCAATACTTC
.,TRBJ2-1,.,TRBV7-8,CASSLELWRPNEQFF,TGTGCCAGCAGCTTAGAACTGTGGCGGCCCAATGAGCAGTTCTTC
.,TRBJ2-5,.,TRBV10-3,CAISEESQGPQETQYF,TGTGCCATCAGTGAGGAAAGCCAGGGACCCCAAGAGACCCAGTACTTC
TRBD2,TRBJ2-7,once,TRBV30,CAWSIISGSYEQYF,TGTGCCTGGAGTATCATTAGCGGGAGCTACGAGCAGTACTTC
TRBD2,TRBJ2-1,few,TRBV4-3,CASSQAGTSPYNEQFF,TGCGCCAGCAGCCAAGCCGGGACTAGCCCCTACAATGAGCAGTTCTTC
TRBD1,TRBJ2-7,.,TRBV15,CATSRDQGQGREQYF,TGTGCCACCAGCAGAGATCAGGGACAGGGTCGCGAGCAGTACTTC
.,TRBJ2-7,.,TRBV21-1,CASNLSNRDRVGEYDNEQYF,TGTGCCAGCAACCTATCCAATCGGGACAGGGTAGGGGAATATGACAACGAGCAGTACTTC
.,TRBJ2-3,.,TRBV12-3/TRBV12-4,CASSPPDRLSTDTQYF,TGTGCCAGCAGTCCCCCCGACAGGCTCTCCACAGATACGCAGTATTTT
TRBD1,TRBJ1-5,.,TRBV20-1,CSARTGFLSNQPQHF,TGCAGTGCTAGGACAGGGTTTTTGAGCAATCAGCCCCAGCATTTT
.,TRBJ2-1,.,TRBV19,CVSSIGAVSYNEQFF,TGTGTCAGTAGTATTGGAGCGGTCTCCTACAATGAGCAGTTCTTC
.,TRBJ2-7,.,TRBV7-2,CASRSDGSYEQYF,TGTGCCAGCAGGAGCGACGGCTCCTACGAGCAGTACTTC
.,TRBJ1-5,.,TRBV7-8,CASSLEVPGSQPQHF,TGTGCCAGCAGCTTAGAGGTCCCAGGGTCTCAGCCCCAGCATTTT
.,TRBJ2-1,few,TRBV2,CASSDLGSYNEQFF,TGTGCCAGCAGTGATCTAGGCTCCTACAATGAGCAGTTCTTC
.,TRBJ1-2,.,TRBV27,CASAPAGSYGYTF,TGTGCCAGCGCCCCCGCCGGGAGTTATGGCTACACCTTC
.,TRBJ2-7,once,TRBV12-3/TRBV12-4,CASSSVSSSYEQYF,TGTGCCAGCAGTTCCGTGTCGAGCTCCTACGAGCAGTACTTC
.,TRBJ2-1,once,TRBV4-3,CASSQDRLATYNEQFF,TGCGCCAGCAGCCAAGATAGGCTAGCGACATACAATGAGCAGTTCTTC
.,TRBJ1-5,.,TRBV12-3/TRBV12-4,CASSLYARGQPQHF,TGTGCCAGCAGTCTATACGCTCGGGGACAGCCCCAGCATTTT